This entry lists 19 T cell receptor beta chains sequenced from one sample in a study of CD4 T cells in relation to SARS-CoV-2 and coronaviruses. Profiling relied on immunoSEQ multiplex PCR, and the TCRdb table lists in-frame clones only, not all of them. Of about 39,000 clones listed, roughly 83% are singletons. Their antigen targets remain unknown. Input material: naive CD4+ T cells from PBMCs, cultured in vitro. This sample's subset: naive CD4+ T cells isolated by negative enrichment. The receptors were sampled from an adult with COVID-19.

This clone was seen once. This chain joins TRBV19 and TRBJ2-1; D gene unclear. The CDR3 sequence is 12 residues long. The V end was cut by 0 bases, the J end by 12 bases, with 9 bases between. Germline assignment: CDR1 LNHDA and CDR2 SQIVND (reference sequence). CDR3 in DNA: TGTGCCAGTAGTATAGATCCCCGGGTGCAGTTCTTC. This encodes CASSIDPRVQFF.

This clone showed up just once. The gene calls are TRBV28 and TRBJ2-2; D possibly corresponds to TRBD2 (5 bases). CDR3 size: 14 residues. Germline CDR1 is MDHEN and CDR2 is SYDVKM. The V and J ends lost 9 bases and 0 bases respectively, with 11 bases between them. The chain's CDR3 is CASPLDPNTGELFF. The CDR3, as DNA: TGTGCCAGTCCACTAGATCCGAACACCGGGGAGCTGTTTTTT.

The rearrangement uses TRBV7-2 and TRBJ2-3; the match to TRBD2 covers 14 bases. Germline V gene data show CDR1 as SGHTA and CDR2 as FQGNSA. The CDR3 extends over 17 amino acids. Unmatched junction bases numbered 8, after V lost 5 bases and J lost 4 bases. Here the CDR3 DNA reads TGTGCCAGCAGCAGACAGGGACTAGCGGGAGTCCCAGATACGCAGTATTTT. Amino acid sequence: CASSRQGLAGVPDTQYF. Together with reference TRBV7-2 and TRBJ2-3, the CDR3 gives the full variable domain: GAGVSQSPSNKVTEKGKDVELRCDPISGHTALYWYRQSLGQGLEFLIYFQGNSAPDKSGLPSDRFSAERTGGSVSTLTIQRTQQEDSAVYLCASSRQGLAGVPDTQYFGPGTRLTVL.

The chain is built from TRBV29-1 and TRBJ1-1; D gene uncertain. The V and J ends lost 4 bases and 11 bases respectively, with 14 bases between them. Germline V gene sequence: CDR1 SQVTM, CDR2 ANQGSEA. This CDR3 comprises 11 residues. The CDR3 region is CSVVVGERAFF. CDR3 in DNA: TGCAGCGTTGTTGTCGGGGAGAGGGCTTTCTTT.

This clone was picked up one time. V usage is TRBV11-3 and J usage is TRBJ2-1; D gene uncertain. V shed 3 bases and J shed 5 bases, with 8 bases lying between them. Germline V gives CDR1 SGHNT, CDR2 YENEEA. The CDR3 sequence is 13 residues long. CDR3 amino acids: CASSLTKNNEQFF. In DNA, the CDR3 is TGTGCCAGCAGCTTGACAAAAAACAATGAGCAGTTCTTC.

The J gene is TRBJ2-2, the V gene TRBV10-2; the D gene is possibly TRBD2 (6 bases). The CDR3 spans 16 residues. CDR1 is WSHSY, CDR2 SAAADI, per germline. Trimming left V 4 bases short and J 3 bases short, with 15 bases between. The CDR3 DNA is TGCGCCAGCAGTGTTATAGCGGCTAAGGACACCGGGGAGCTGTTTTTT. Translating gives CASSVIAAKDTGELFF.

The chain links TRBV6-5 to TRBJ1-4; no firm D call. Germline V gives CDR1 MNHEY, CDR2 SVGAGI. CDR3 length: 15 amino acids. The ends were cut back, 2 bases at V and 5 bases at J, with 12 bases in the middle. For the CDR3, the DNA is TGTGCCAGCAGTTACCGGGCAGCAGTCAATGAAAAACTGTTTTTT. The encoded protein is CASSYRAAVNEKLFF.

The chain uses TRBV5-6 and TRBJ2-1; 8 nucleotides align to TRBD1. Per the germline V gene, CDR1 is SGHDT and CDR2 is YYEEEE. The CDR3 has 15 residues. V trimming: 2 bases; J trimming: 1 base; junction bases outside the gene matches: 2. CDR3 coding DNA: TGTGCCAGCAGCTTTACAGGGGGTTCCTACAATGAGCAGTTCTTC. This sequence encodes CASSFTGGSYNEQFF.

This clone was seen a handful of times. CDR3 region: CASTLGQLGSNQPQHF. The CDR3 nucleotides read TGTGCCAGTACCCTCGGACAGCTCGGGAGCAATCAGCCCCAGCATTTT. The chain combines TRBV19 with TRBJ1-5; possible D gene TRBD1, 6 bases. This CDR3 is 16 amino acids long. From germline, CDR1 is LNHDA and CDR2 SQIVND (reference sequence). V lost 7 bases and J lost 1, with 17 bases in between.

This CDR3 is CASSLAEGRRLNTGELFF. CDR3 nucleotide sequence: TGTGCCAGCAGCCTGGCAGAGGGCAGGAGACTTAACACCGGGGAGCTGTTTTTT. The chain has TRBV5-6 and TRBJ2-2, with a tentative D call TRBD2 (5 bases). Trimming pared 4 bases from V and 2 bases from J, leaving 21 bases between. The germline V gene has CDR1 SGHDT and CDR2 YYEEEE. This CDR3 contains 18 residues.

The table lists this clone with a count of one. The V call is TRBV28, the J call TRBJ2-5; 8 bases map to TRBD2. Germline values: CDR1 MDHEN, CDR2 SYDVKM. This CDR3 comprises 14 residues. The trim removed 2 bases at V and 4 bases at J, leaving 3 bases unmatched. In DNA, the CDR3 is TGTGCCAGCAGTTTAGAGAGCGGGAGAGAGACCCAGTACTTC. Translated: CASSLESGRETQYF.

The V and J genes are TRBV29-1 and TRBJ2-7; 7 bases align to TRBD2. Per the germline V gene, CDR1 is SQVTM and CDR2 is ANQGSEA. V lost 5 bases to trimming and J lost 6 bases; unmatched junction nucleotides: 7. The length of the CDR3 is 12 residues. The CDR3: CSVQQGGLEQYF. CDR3 nucleotide sequence: TGCAGCGTTCAGCAGGGAGGGCTCGAGCAGTACTTC.

The chain recombines TRBV5-1 with TRBJ2-1; D assignment may be TRBD1 or TRBD2 (6 bases each). Looked up from germline, CDR1 is SGHRS and CDR2 is YFSETQ. The CDR3 extends over 13 amino acids. Deletions cut 4 bases from V and 8 bases from J, with 13 bases between. CDR3 protein: CASSGGRWDEQFF. In DNA form, the CDR3 reads TGCGCCAGCAGCGGGGGGCGCTGGGATGAGCAGTTCTTC.

The genes are TRBV24-1 and TRBJ2-1, with TRBD2 matching over 7 bases. Germline loops: CDR1 KGHDR, CDR2 SFDVKD. V shed 4 bases, J shed 8 bases, and the junction held 10 bases outside the gene matches. The CDR3 has 15 residues. CDR3 DNA sequence: TGTGCCACCAGTGACGCGCGGCGGGGGTTGGATGAGCAGTTCTTC. This sequence encodes CATSDARRGLDEQFF.

The chain carries TRBV10-3 and TRBJ1-3; no reliable D call. CDR1 ENHRY and CDR2 SYGVKD come from the germline V gene. CDR3 length: 14 amino acids. Trimming took off 5 bases at V and 4 bases at J, with 12 bases between the two ends. The CDR3 DNA is TGTGCCATCAGTCGGGCGGACGACGGAAACACCATATATTTT. It translates to CAISRADDGNTIYF.

V and J are TRBV25-1 and TRBJ2-7; TRBD2 is a possible D gene (5 bases). The CDR3 is 15 amino acids. Germline V gene data show CDR1 as MGHDK and CDR2 as SYGVNS. V was pared by 1 base and J by 3 bases, with 13 bases between. The CDR3 loop reads CASSESLAGIYEQYF. CDR3 nucleotide sequence: TGTGCCAGCAGTGAATCCCTCGCCGGGATCTACGAGCAGTACTTC.

The CDR3 DNA follows: TGTGCCAGCAGCCCACCTGGGAGGGCTAGTTCACCCCTCCACTTT. This translates into CASSPPGRASSPLHF. This chain joins TRBV4-2 and TRBJ1-6, with unresolved D. The germline CDR1 and CDR2 sequences are LGHNA and YNFKEQ. V was trimmed by 4 bases and J by 9 bases, leaving 16 bases between them. The CDR3 is 15 amino acids.

The chain links TRBV7-3 to TRBJ2-5, with D uncertain. V was pared by 5 bases and J by 5 bases, with 12 bases between. Germline-derived CDR1 and CDR2 are SGHTA and FQGTGA. CDR3 length: 13 amino acids. The CDR3 loop is CASSELPRETQYF. In nucleotides, the CDR3 is TGTGCCAGCAGCGAATTACCCAGGGAGACCCAGTACTTC.

The rearrangement links TRBV28 to TRBJ2-5; 9 bases fit TRBD1. The germline CDR1 and CDR2 sequences are MDHEN and SYDVKM. The CDR3 covers 13 residues. Trimming took 4 bases from V and 3 from J; bases not matched to a gene: 0. CDR3 DNA sequence: TGTGCCAGCAGTTGGACAGGGGAAGAGACCCAGTACTTC. Translation gives CASSWTGEETQYF.